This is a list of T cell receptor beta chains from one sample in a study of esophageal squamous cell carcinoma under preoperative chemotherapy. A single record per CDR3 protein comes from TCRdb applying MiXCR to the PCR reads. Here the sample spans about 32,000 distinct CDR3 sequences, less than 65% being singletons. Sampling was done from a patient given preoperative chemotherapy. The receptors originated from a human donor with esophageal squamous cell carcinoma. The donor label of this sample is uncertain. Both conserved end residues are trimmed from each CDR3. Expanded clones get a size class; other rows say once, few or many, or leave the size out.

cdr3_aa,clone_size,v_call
ASRVLAGRITETQY,-,TRBV7-2
ASSFTSGANVLT,few,TRBV12-3/TRBV12-4
AISGEGVREY,-,TRBV10-3
ASSMDLAHHEQY,few,TRBV7-6
AGGRAKDTQY,once,TRBV7-8
SAREPTGTYTQY,-,TRBV20-1
AGSANGAEDTQY,once,TRBV7-2
ASRAGGGEQF,-,TRBV7-9
ASSEPGGRGKDMQY,-,TRBV6-1
ASGSHVELF,many,TRBV12-5
ASSPQGGSYNEQF,medium-sized,TRBV7-6
ASSIAVPWSYVQN,-,TRBV19
ASSLVQGASQL,once,TRBV7-6
ASSTRVGGLSGANVLT,-,TRBV19
ASSRAGLGLGGLNTQY,many,TRBV27
ASSSAVATDAQY,-,TRBV11-2
ASSSTGHHNEQF,once,TRBV7-9
ASSKTSGMPDTQY,few,TRBV7-2
ASSQGSYYEQY,many,TRBV7-2
ASSRSKNTEAF,-,TRBV11-3
ASSLDGPNEQY,-,TRBV7-2
ASSDIQGFQETQY,few,TRBV6-1
ASRRTGNYEQY,many,TRBV12-3/TRBV12-4
ASGPDRGADTQY,-,TRBV6-1
ASSFRDRPNNEQF,-,TRBV7-2
ASSFSRGRAGGETQY,many,TRBV7-9
ASSLASLSGAVNTGALY,-,TRBV12-3/TRBV12-4
ASSLVSSGGGETQY,many,TRBV5-6
ASSSYGTSGYNEQF,few,TRBV12-3/TRBV12-4
ASSRREGGNEQF,many,TRBV7-2
ASSLWRGATNTQY,-,TRBV7-8
ASSSLAGGGEETQY,-,TRBV7-7
ASSAAREGTDTLY,-,TRBV7-2
ASSLVNTEELY,-,TRBV7-2
ASSPAYEQY,-,TRBV7-9
ASTQVLTGGQETQY,-,TRBV11-3
ASSYRDGTYEQY,once,TRBV12-3/TRBV12-4